A selection of T cell receptor beta chains follows, all from one sample in a study of beta chain features in type 1 diabetes. Profiled with immunoSEQ multiplex PCR; TCRdb holds only in-frame clones, not every one. Here the sample spans hundreds of thousands of clones, over 25% being singletons. Sample: naive CD4+ T cells from blood. The receptors shown here come from a man between 18 and 35 years old in good health. CDR3s leave out the opening cysteine and the closing phenylalanine or tryptophan.

v_gene	j_gene	CDR3aa
TRBV18	TRBJ1-1	ASSPLVSTEAF
TRBV11-2	TRBJ2-3	ASSLVLAADTQY
TRBV6-6	TRBJ1-1	ASSYDRAGTEAF
TRBV7-9	TRBJ2-1	ASTPGYEQF
TRBV15	TRBJ2-7	ATSRVKGSPLVEQY
TRBV7-2	TRBJ2-7	ASSLGPMGLAYEQY
TRBV30	TRBJ1-4	AWRTWDGSEKLF
TRBV25-1	TRBJ2-1	ASRPGGYYNEQF
TRBV25-1	TRBJ2-3	ASSEQALDTQY
TRBV27	TRBJ2-2	ASSRRTGVNTGELF
TRBV9	TRBJ2-7	ASNKERETGSYEQY
TRBV6-5	TRBJ1-1	ASSSRTTQEAF
TRBV9	TRBJ2-1	ATARTPSYNEQF
TRBV15	TRBJ2-7	ATSRELAGAESYEQY
TRBV28	TRBJ1-2	ASSSLQGFYT
TRBV5-4	TRBJ2-1	ASSPLAFDEQF
TRBV9	TRBJ2-1	ASSVVTAGSYNEQF
TRBV25-1	TRBJ1-5	ASSSTGAGDQPQH
TRBV7-9	TRBJ1-4	ASTHRGTAYNEKLF
TRBV14	TRBJ2-1	ASSRVGGRSPNEQF
TRBV2	TRBJ2-7	ASSEFRAIDQQY
TRBV30	TRBJ2-2	AWRSGRVVGELF
TRBV28	TRBJ2-7	ASSIVSYEQY
TRBV5-4	TRBJ1-3	ASSLGVSSGNTIY
TRBV20-1	TRBJ2-7	SAGEAYEQY
TRBV2	TRBJ2-7	ASSSLAGVGASYEQY
TRBV7-2	TRBJ2-1	ASSSTSGPNNEQF
TRBV7-9	TRBJ1-2	ASSLAGGYYGYT
TRBV28	TRBJ2-1	ASSSQGGIRFNEQF
TRBV2	TRBJ2-4	ASRADLAKNIQY
TRBV30	TRBJ2-1	AWSSLGGSLINEQF
TRBV13	TRBJ1-2	ASSFLRQGGGYT
TRBV5-1	TRBJ2-7	ASSLEPGQGYEQY